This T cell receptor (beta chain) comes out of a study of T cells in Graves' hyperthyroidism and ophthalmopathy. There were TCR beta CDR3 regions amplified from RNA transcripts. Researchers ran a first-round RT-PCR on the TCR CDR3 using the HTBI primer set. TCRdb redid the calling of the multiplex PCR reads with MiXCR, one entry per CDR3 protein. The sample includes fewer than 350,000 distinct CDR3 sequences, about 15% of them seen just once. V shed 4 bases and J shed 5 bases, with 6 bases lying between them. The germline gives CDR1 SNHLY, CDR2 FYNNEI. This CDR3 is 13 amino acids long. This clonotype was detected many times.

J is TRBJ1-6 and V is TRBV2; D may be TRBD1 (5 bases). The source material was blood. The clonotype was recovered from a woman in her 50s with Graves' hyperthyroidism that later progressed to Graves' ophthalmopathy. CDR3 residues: CASSAGHNSPLHF. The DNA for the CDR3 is TGTGCCAGCAGTGCAGGGCATAATTCACCCCTCCACTTT.